This T cell receptor (beta chain) is from a study of cytomegalovirus exposure and HLA in healthy donors. The germline V gene encodes CDR1 KGHSH and CDR2 LQKENI. Trimming cost V 2 bases and J 8 bases, with 10 bases left between them. The length of the CDR3 is 13 residues. Produced via immunoSEQ multiplex PCR; TCRdb's table is partial and in-frame only. The sample lists 150,000 to 250,000 clones; around 80% were seen once. V usage is TRBV18 and J usage is TRBJ2-1; no reliable D call. Specimen: PBMCs. This sequence was found in a woman aged 25-40 years in good health and CMV-seronegative. In DNA, the CDR3 is TGTGCCAGCTCACCAGAGCCTGATCATGAGCAGTTCTTC. Protein sequence: CASSPEPDHEQFF.